This T cell receptor beta chain was captured in a study of blood T cell repertoires in COVID-19 (dated by TCRdb to about 2020). At the level of the whole study: The collaborator samples originated in the United States, Italy and Spain and spanned the acute and convalescent phases of COVID-19. The material from the prospective study consisted of cDNA or gDNA derived from T cells, B-cell-depleted T cells, or PBMCs. HLA class I and class II types, where available, came from metadata supplied by the sample provider rather than from assay-based typing. Samples were obtained from the ongoing ImmuneRACE study (first 160 participants) and from approximately 1,200 subjects provided by 6 global collaborators. Nearly every sample came with metadata listing a de-identified subject ID, COVID-19 status, age in years and sex. The dataset comprised deeply sampled blood TCRbeta repertoires from subjects exposed to, actively infected with, or recovered from COVID-19. The repertoires were released in a freely available public database meant as a resource for research on the immune response to SARS-CoV-2.

The CDR3 sequence holds 16 residues, the cysteine and phenylalanine included. Only CDR3 DNA remains: 48 bases, in frame from the first base. The immunoSEQ Assay, a bias-controlled multiplex PCR, was used to amplify TCRbeta CDR3 regions from genomic DNA. The published analysis was carried out like this. The number of nucleated cells in each sample was estimated by amplification of reference gene primers within the assay. To quantify the absolute abundance of each unique TCRbeta CDR3 rearrangement, sequence reads were collapsed and filtered. For each sample, productive Simpson clonality was calculated by taking the square root of Simpson's diversity index across productive rearrangements. TCRdb holds this immuneACCESS table with in-frame rearrangements only. Some clones are missing; in checked studies, unresolved V genes explain under half, and the rest has no known cause. V and J calls and clone size follow that table, whereas D and trimming were derived from the DNA. The sample table contains roughly 300,000 clones; only one count was recorded for 81% of them. Roughly 2.9% of the sample comes from the top ten.

Study-level results and caveats: Clinical and demographic metadata were provided uncurated, with the amount varying by source and participant.

Each collaborating institution followed its own protocols to collect whole blood in K2EDTA tubes. Collaborator samples were shipped for TCRbeta analysis as frozen whole blood, isolated PBMCs, or DNA extracted from either sample type. Many counts were recorded for this clone. No cognate antigen has been identified for it. Base qualities are not recorded, but no much larger clone differs from it by a single base. The chain uses TRBV12-1 and TRBJ1-5; TRBD1, the table's D call, lacks a check against the DNA. TRBV12-1 counts as a pseudogene. This receptor was identified in a woman in her sixties or seventies with active or convalescent COVID-19. Sequencing input: peripheral blood. The DNA reads TGTGCCAGCAGCTTCCCGGGACACCAAGAAAGCCAGCCCCAGCATTTT. Translated, it gives CASSFPGHQESQPQHF.